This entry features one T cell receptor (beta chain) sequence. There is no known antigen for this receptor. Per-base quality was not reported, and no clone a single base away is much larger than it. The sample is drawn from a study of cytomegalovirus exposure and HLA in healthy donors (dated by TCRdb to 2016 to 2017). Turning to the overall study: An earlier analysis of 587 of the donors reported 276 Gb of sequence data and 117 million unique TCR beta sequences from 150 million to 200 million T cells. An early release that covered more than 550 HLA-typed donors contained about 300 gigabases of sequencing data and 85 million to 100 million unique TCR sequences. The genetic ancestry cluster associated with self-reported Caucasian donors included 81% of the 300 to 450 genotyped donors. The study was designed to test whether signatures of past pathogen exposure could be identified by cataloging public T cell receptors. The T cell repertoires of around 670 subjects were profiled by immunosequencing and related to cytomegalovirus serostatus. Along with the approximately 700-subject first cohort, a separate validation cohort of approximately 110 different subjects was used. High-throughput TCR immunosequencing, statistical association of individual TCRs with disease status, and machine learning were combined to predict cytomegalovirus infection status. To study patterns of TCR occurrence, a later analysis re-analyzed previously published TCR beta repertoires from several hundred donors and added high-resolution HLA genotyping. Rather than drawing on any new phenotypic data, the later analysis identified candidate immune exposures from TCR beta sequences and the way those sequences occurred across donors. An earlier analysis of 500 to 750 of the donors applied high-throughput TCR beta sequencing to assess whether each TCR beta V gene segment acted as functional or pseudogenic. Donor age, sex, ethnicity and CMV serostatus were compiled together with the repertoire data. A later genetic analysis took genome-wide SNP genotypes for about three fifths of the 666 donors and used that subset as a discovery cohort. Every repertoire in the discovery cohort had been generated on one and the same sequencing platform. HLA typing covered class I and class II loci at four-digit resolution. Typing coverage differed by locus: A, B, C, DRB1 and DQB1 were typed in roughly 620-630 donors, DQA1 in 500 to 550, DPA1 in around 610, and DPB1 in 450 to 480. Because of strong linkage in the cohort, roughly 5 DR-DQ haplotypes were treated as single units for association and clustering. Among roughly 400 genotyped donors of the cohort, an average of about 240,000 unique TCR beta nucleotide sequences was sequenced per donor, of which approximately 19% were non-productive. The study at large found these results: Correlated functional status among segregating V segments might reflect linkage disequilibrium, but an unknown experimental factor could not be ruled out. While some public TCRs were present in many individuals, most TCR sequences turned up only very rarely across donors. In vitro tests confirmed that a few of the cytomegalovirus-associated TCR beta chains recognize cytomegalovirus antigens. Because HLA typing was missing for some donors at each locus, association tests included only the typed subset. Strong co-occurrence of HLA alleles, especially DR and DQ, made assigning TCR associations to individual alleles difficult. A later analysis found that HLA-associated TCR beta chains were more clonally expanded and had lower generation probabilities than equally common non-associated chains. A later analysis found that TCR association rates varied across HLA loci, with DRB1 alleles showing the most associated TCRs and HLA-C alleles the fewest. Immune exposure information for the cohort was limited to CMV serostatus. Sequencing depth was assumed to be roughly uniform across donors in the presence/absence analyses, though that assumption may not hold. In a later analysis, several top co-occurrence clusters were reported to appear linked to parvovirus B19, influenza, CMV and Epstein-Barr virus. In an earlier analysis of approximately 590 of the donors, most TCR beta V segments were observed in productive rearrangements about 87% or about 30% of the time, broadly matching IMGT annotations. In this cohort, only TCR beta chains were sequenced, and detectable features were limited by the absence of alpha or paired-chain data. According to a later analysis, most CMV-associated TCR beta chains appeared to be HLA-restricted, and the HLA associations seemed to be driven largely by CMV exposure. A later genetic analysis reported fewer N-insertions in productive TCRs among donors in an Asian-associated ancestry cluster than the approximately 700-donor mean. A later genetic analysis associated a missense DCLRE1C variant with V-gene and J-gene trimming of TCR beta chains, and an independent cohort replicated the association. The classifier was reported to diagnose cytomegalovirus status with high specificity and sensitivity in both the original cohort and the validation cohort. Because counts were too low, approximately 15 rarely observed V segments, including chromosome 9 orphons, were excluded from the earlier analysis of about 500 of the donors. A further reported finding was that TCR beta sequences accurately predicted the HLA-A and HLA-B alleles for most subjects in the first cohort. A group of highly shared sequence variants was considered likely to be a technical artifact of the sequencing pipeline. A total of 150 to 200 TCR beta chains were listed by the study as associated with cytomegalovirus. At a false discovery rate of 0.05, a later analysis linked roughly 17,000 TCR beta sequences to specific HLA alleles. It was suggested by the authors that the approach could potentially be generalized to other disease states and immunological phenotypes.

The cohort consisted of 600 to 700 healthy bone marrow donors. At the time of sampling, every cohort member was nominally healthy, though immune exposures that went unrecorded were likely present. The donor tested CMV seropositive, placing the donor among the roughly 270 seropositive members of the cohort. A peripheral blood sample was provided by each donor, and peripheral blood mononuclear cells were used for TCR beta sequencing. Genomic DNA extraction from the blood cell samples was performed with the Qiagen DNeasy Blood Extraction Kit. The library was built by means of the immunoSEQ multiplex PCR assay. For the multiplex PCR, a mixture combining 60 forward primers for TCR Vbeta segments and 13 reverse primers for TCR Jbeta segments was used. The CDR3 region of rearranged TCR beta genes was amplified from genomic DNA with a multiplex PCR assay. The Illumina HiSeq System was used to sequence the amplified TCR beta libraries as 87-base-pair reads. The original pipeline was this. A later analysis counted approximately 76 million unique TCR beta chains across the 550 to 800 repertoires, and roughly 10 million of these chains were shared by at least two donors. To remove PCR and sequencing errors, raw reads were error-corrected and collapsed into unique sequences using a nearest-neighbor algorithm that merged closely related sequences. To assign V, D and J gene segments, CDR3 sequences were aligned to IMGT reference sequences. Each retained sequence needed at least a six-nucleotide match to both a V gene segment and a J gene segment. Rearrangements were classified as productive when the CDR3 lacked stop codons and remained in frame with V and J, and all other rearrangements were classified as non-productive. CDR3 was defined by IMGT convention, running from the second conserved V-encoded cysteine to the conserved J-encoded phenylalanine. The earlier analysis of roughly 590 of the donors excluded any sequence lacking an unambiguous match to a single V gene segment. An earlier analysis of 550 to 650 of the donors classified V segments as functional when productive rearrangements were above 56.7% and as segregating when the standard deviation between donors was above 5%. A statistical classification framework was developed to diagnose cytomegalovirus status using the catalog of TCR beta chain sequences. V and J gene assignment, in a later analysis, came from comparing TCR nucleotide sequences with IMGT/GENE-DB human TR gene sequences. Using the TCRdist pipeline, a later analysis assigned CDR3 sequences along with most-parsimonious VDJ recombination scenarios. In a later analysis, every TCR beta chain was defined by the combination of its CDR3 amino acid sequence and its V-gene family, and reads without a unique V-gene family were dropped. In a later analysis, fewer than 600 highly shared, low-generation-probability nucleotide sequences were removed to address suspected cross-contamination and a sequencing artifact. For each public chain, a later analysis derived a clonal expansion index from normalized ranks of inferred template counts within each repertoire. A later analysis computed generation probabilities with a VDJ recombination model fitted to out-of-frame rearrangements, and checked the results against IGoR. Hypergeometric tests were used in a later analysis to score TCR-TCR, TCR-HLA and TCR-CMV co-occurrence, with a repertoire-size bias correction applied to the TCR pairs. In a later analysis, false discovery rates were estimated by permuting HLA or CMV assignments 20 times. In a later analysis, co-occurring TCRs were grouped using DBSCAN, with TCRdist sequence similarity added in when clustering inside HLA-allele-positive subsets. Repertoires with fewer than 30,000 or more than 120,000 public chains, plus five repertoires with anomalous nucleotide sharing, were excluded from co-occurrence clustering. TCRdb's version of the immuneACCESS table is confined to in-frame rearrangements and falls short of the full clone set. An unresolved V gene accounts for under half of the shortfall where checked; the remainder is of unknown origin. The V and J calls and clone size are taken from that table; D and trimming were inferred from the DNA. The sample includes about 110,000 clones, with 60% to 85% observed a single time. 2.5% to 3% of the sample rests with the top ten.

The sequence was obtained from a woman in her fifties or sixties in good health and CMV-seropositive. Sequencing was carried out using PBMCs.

The CDR3 reads CASGPKDRSVSYEQYF. The DNA is TGTGCTAGTGGTCCAAAGGACAGGAGCGTCTCCTACGAGCAGTACTTC. The rearranged chain carries TRBV12-5 and TRBJ2-7, and 7 junction bases match TRBD1. V is pruned by 5 bases and J by 0 bases, leaving 10 bases of the junction without a gene match. The germline V gene encodes CDR1 LGHNT and CDR2 FRNRAP. There are 16 amino acids in the CDR3, from cysteine to phenylalanine inclusive. Only the CDR3 DNA is retained, 48 bases long and in frame from the first base. Supplemented by the reference TRBV12-5 and TRBJ2-7 proteins around the CDR3, the complete variable domain is DARVTQTPRHKVTEMGQEVTMRCQPILGHNTVFWYRQTMMQGLELLAYFRNRAPLDDSGMPKDRFSAEMPDATLATLKIQPSEPRDSAVYFCASGPKDRSVSYEQYFGPGTRLTVT.